Below are 6 T cell receptor beta chains sequenced from a single sample in a study of radiotherapy plus CTLA-4 blockade in lung cancer. Assay: immunoSEQ multiplex PCR; the TCRdb copy retains only in-frame clones and omits some. The repertoire holds fewer than 65,000 clones, about 83% seen once, with more than 4.5% in the top ten. Sequencing was performed on peripheral blood, taken from a patient treated with radiotherapy plus ipilimumab. Receptors originate from a human donor with non-small cell lung cancer whose response to radiotherapy plus ipilimumab could not be evaluated.

The V call is TRBV6-5, the J call TRBJ2-3, with D possibly matching TRBD2 (5 bases). Deletions cut 0 bases from V and 3 bases from J, with 10 bases between. This CDR3 has 15 residues. Germline V gene data show CDR1 as MNHEY and CDR2 as SVGAGI. DNA of the CDR3: TGTGCCAGCAGTTACTCCGGGGTGTCGACAGATACGCAGTATTTT. Translation gives CASSYSGVSTDTQYF.

The V gene is TRBV6-5, the J gene TRBJ2-5, with 7 bases fitting TRBD1. Germline V lookup: CDR1 MNHEY, CDR2 SVGAGI. CDR3 size: 15 residues. V lost 5 bases and J lost 1; bases outside the gene matches: 7. This CDR3 is CASSTRDRTQETQYF. The CDR3 DNA follows: TGTGCCAGCAGTACCCGGGACAGAACCCAAGAGACCCAGTACTTC.

The V gene is TRBV5-1, the J gene TRBJ2-6; D gene uncertain. This CDR3 contains 16 residues. V lost 3 bases, J lost 0 bases, and 10 bases lay in between. Germline-derived CDR1 and CDR2 are SGHRS and YFSETQ. CDR3 bases: TGCGCCAGCAGCTCCTATACAGCCTCTGGGGCCAACGTCCTGACTTTC. This gives the protein CASSSYTASGANVLTF.

J is TRBJ2-1 and V is TRBV2; 8 nucleotides agree with TRBD2. The CDR3 has 20 amino acids. Germline CDR1 and CDR2: SNHLY and FYNNEI. V shed 2 bases, J shed 8 bases, and the junction held 23 bases outside the gene matches. The CDR3, as DNA: TGTGCCAGCAGTGAACTGAAAGGTGGACACGCGGGACTAGGTTCCGATGAGCAGTTCTTC. Residues: CASSELKGGHAGLGSDEQFF.

There are a few counts of this clone. The V gene is TRBV7-6, the J gene TRBJ2-7, with 8 bases matching TRBD1. There are 11 residues in the CDR3. CDR1 SGHVS and CDR2 FNYEAQ come from the germline V gene. Trimming removed 6 bases from V and 9 bases from J; junction bases left unmatched: 4. The CDR3 DNA follows: TGTGCCAGCAGTCAAGGACAGGGGCAGTACTTC. As protein: CASSQGQGQYF.

The rearrangement uses TRBV2 and TRBJ2-5; D may be TRBD1 (5 bases). The CDR3 runs to 13 residues. Per the germline V gene, CDR1 is SNHLY and CDR2 is FYNNEI. V was clipped by 7 bases and J by 1 base, with 10 bases between them. CDR3 bases: TGTGCCAGCAACGGACAAGCCCAAGAGACCCAGTACTTC. Amino acid sequence: CASNGQAQETQYF.